This T cell receptor (beta chain) originates from a study of T cell responses to AZD1222 COVID-19 vaccine. Findings and limits, study-wide: Just 6 or 7 AZD1222 recipients were seropositive at baseline. Donors were chiefly white British, with a greater number of females, and clonal diversity was perhaps underestimated. Every sample of the repertoires postdated the peak T cell response. CD4 TCRs covered the whole spike, strongest at regions 160-218 and 743-854.

Germline CDR1 SGHRS, CDR2 YFSETQ. CDR3 length: 16 residues. Trimming took off 3 bases at V and 1 base at J, with 16 bases between the two ends. Remarks on this clone: Its target is unknown.

The table came from immunoSEQ multiplex PCR; TCRdb's copy has only in-frame clones and leaves some out. The sample carries 200,000 or so clones, 85% to 95% recorded once. This TCR was recovered from an adult in good health. The specimen was peripheral blood, collected on day 0 of MenACWY control vaccination. The rearrangement joins TRBV5-1 to TRBJ1-1; possible D gene TRBD1, 6 bases. The CDR3: CASSSGQFSSNTEAFF. The CDR3 DNA follows: TGCGCCAGCAGCTCAGGACAGTTCTCTTCGAACACTGAAGCTTTCTTT.